One TCR beta chain is described in this entry. Its recognized antigen is unknown. Relative to the germline gene, one junction end is altered; a read error may explain this. This sample is part of a study of CD8+ T cells in alopecia areata listed by TCRdb under 2018. Concerning the study at large: High-throughput TCRbeta sequencing was used to examine T cell clonal expansion in alopecia areata in both the C3H/HeJ mouse model and human patients. immunoSEQ multiplex PCR using 35 Vbeta forward primers and 13 Jbeta reverse primers was used to amplify TCRbeta CDR3 regions. The RNA source kit depended on sample type: the PAXgene miRNA kit for fixed scalp, the miRNeasy kit for PBMCs, and the RNeasy kit for mouse skin. Clonality in the scalp was compared among normal scalp (n=4), patchy alopecia areata scalp (n=8), and alopecia totalis/universalis scalp (n=8). In humans, TCRbeta sequencing was performed on scalp tissue and on sorted CD4+ and CD8+ peripheral blood T cells from healthy controls and from patients with patchy or totalis/universalis alopecia areata.

The CDR3 numbers 11 residues from cysteine through phenylalanine. The CDR3 DNA has 33 bases and is translated from base 1. The germline V gene (reference sequence) yields LNHDA for CDR1 and SQIVND for CDR2. The study at large found these results: Shared TCR sequences between patients were less evident than in mice, which may be partly attributable to HLA diversity in the patient population. Lesional scalp, especially in alopecia totalis/universalis, showed higher clonality and more expanded CD8+ clones than normal scalp, suggesting antigenic drive. Unlike mouse skin, where gammadelta T cells dominate, normal human skin contains resident alphabeta T cells that get sequenced too, which complicates analysis of the scalp TCR repertoire.

Library preparation employed the immunoSEQ multiplex PCR assay. RNA was extracted from all samples and reverse transcribed into cDNA as template for TCR sequencing. First-strand cDNA was synthesized with SuperScript III using a 2:1 mix of oligo-dT and random hexamers. Amplification bias was assessed with a synthetic immune receptor repertoire, and residual bias was removed computationally. Turning to the authors' computational methods: Raw reads were preprocessed to remove errors, and CDR3 was defined according to IMGT conventions as the region from the conserved cysteine to phenylalanine. Clonality was computed by normalizing Shannon entropy by log2 of the number of productive unique TCRs and subtracting the result from 1. Scalp TCRbeta sequences were cross-referenced with sorted blood CD4 and CD8 repertoires so that the CD4 or CD8 identity of scalp clones could be inferred. Sourced from immuneACCESS, this table was stored by TCRdb with only in-frame sequences that have V and J called. A share of the clones is absent; for the studies checked, an unresolved V gene accounts for under half, and the remainder has no known explanation. The V and J calls and clone size are taken from that table; D and trimming were inferred from the DNA. In this sample the table shows over 25,000 clones, around 80% of which occur a single time. Clones ranked in the top ten supply under 20% of the sample.

Lesional scalp punch biopsies and peripheral blood were collected from alopecia areata patients. PBMCs were isolated by density centrifugation and stained for CD3, CD4 and CD8, after which CD4+ and CD8+ T cells were sorted on a FACSAria. Alopecia areata patients who were not treated were recruited through a multicenter biomarker study. For roughly 5 biomarker-study patients, blood CD8+ T cells were further sorted into NKG2D-low and NKG2D-high fractions. The sample consisted of NKG2D-low CD8+ T cells sorted from blood. According to the study, the label for this sample's cell subset or site signals: sorted CD8+ NKG2D-low blood T cells. The clonotype was recovered from a human donor with alopecia areata. The V gene is TRBV19 and the J gene is TRBJ2-3, with the D gene too uncertain to name. The CDR3 sequence is CASIITDTQYF. The sequenced DNA is TGTGCCAGTATTATAACAGATACGCAGTATTTT.